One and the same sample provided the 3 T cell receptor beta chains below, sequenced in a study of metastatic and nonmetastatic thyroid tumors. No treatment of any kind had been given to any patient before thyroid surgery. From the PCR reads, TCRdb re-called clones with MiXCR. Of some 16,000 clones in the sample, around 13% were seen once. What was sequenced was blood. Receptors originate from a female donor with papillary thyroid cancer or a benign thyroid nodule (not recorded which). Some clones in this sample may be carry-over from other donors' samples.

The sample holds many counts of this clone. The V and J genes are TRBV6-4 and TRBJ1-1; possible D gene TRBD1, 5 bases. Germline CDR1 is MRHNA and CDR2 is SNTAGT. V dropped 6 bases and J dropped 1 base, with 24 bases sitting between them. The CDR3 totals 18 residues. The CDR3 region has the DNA TGTGCCAGCAGACTAATGCAGGGTCTGGGAAGGGCGAACACTGAAGCTTTCTTT. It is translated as CASRLMQGLGRANTEAFF.

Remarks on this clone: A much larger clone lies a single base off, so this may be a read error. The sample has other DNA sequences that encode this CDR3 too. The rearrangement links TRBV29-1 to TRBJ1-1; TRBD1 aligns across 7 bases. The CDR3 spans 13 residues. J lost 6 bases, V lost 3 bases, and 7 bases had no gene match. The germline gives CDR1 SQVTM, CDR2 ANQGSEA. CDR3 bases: TGCAGCGTTGAGAGGGGGCGTTGGGCTGAAGCTTTCTTT. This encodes CSVERGRWAEAFF.

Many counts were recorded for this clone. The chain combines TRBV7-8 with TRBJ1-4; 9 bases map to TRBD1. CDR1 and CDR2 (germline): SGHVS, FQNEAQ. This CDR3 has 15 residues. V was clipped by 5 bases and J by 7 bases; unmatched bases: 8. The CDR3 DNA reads TGTGCCAGCAGCCTTACACAGGGGGCTTTTGAAAAACTGTTTTTT. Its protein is CASSLTQGAFEKLFF.